Listed below are T cell receptor beta chains from one sample, sequenced in a study of OX40 agonist ivuxolimab in advanced cancers. Libraries were prepared by immunoSEQ multiplex PCR; TCRdb keeps only in-frame clonotypes and omits some of them. The sample holds roughly 12,000 clones, approximately 87% seen once. Sequencing used CD4+ or CD8+ T cells sorted from blood, obtained in a trial of the OX40 agonist ivuxolimab. All receptors derive from an adult with an advanced solid tumor such as melanoma, head and neck, liver or kidney cancer. The CDR3 runs from the conserved cysteine through the conserved F or W.

>TRBV4-3|TRBJ2-7
CASSQDRVQGRPGNEQYF
>TRBV4-1|TRBJ1-1
CASRNRALNTEAFF
>TRBV7-9|TRBJ2-1
CASSPSGSGRANEQFF
>TRBV19|TRBJ1-5
CASSIARAVGNQPQHF
>TRBV7-5|TRBJ2-7
CASSYSGRASEQYF
>TRBV18|TRBJ1-4
CASSLGQNEKLFF
>TRBV10-2|TRBJ2-1
CASKPGLTYNEQFF
>TRBV14|TRBJ2-7
CASSRWGSYEQYF
>TRBV11-1|TRBJ2-7
CASSLELGGYEQYF
>TRBV19|TRBJ2-7
CASTLTGSSYEQYF
>TRBV28|TRBJ2-5
CASSPMGDQETQYF
>TRBV9|TRBJ1-3
CASSVAGSSGNTIYF
>TRBV7-8|TRBJ2-7
CASSSGDYYEQYF
>TRBV2|TRBJ2-1
CASRPGTAADEQFF
>TRBV28|TRBJ1-1
CASSQTTEAFF
>TRBV19|TRBJ2-1
CASSIAQGLAGDNEQFF
>TRBV5-1|TRBJ2-2
CASSGSGGNTGELFF
>TRBV19|TRBJ1-5
CASSIAHSKGQPQHF
>TRBV5-1|TRBJ2-6
CASSLGAGANVLTF
>TRBV15|TRBJ2-1
CATRMGSISSYNEQFF
>TRBV27|TRBJ1-2
CASSPWGAGIRDGYTF
>TRBV15|TRBJ2-1
CATSRDGAEPYNEQFF
>TRBV6-5|TRBJ2-3
CASSGGVTDTQYF
>TRBV9|TRBJ2-7
CASSRVVTAEQYF
>TRBV18|TRBJ2-7
CASSPGLYEQYF
>TRBV11-2|TRBJ2-7
CASSLVIEQYF
>TRBV9|TRBJ2-3
CASSVSGGTDTQYF
>TRBV4-2|TRBJ1-5
CASSQGGYQPQHF
>TRBV29-1|TRBJ2-2
CSALTGNGGELFF
>TRBV2|TRBJ2-2
CASSAGTTNTGELFF
>TRBV29-1|TRBJ2-1
CSGSSGRVNEQFF
>TRBV2|TRBJ2-3
CASSFPPEGRDTDTQYF
>TRBV4-1|TRBJ2-2
CASSPEERGTGELFF
>TRBV7-6|TRBJ2-1
CASSLVALAGNEQFF
>TRBV7-9|TRBJ2-1
CASSSIWGTSGVNEQFF
>TRBV6-5|TRBJ2-5
CASSVQTEGQETQYF
>TRBV6-5|TRBJ2-3
CATKGAGGPDTQYF
>TRBV25-1|TRBJ2-7
CASSFAAGEQYF
>TRBV7-9|TRBJ2-5
CASSSLGGGLVTQYF
>TRBV9|TRBJ2-2
CASSVVGGPQLTGELFF
>TRBV4-3|TRBJ2-3
CASSQDRQGADTQYF
>TRBV19|TRBJ2-7
CASSLGRDEQYF
>TRBV4-3|TRBJ1-1
CASSRQGMNTEAFF
>TRBV6-7|TRBJ1-3
CASLSGAAKPGNTIYF
>TRBV7-9|TRBJ1-2
CASSLFPESSYGYTF
>TRBV5-5|TRBJ2-1
CASSEGLADHNEQFF
>TRBV4-2|TRBJ2-1
CASSPGLAGSYNEQFF
>TRBV29-1|TRBJ2-1
CSVAQREGNEQFF
>TRBV10-3|TRBJ2-3
CAIRVAEPTDTQYF